Listed here are 31 T cell receptor beta chains from one sample, sequenced in a study of control samples from healthy donors and cancer patients. Sequenced by immunoSEQ multiplex PCR; TCRdb stores in-frame clones only, minus some. This specimen shows around 190,000 clones; the ten leading clones hold roughly 2%. Sequenced material: blood. Receptors originate from a woman in her 30s in good health.

The V call is TRBV30, the J call TRBJ1-6; 11 bases match TRBD1. The CDR3 has 14 residues. V gave up 5 bases and J gave up 8 bases; unmatched junction bases: 5. The germline V gene has CDR1 GTSNPN and CDR2 SVGIG (reference sequence). CDR3 protein: CAWYPGQGDSPLHF. In DNA, the CDR3 is TGTGCCTGGTATCCGGGACAGGGGGATTCACCCCTCCACTTT.

The chain links TRBV9 to TRBJ1-1; no clear D. The CDR3 loop spans 13 amino acids. V lost 0 bases, J lost 1 base, and 4 bases lay in between. Germline V gives CDR1 SGDLS, CDR2 YYNGEE. CDR3 nucleotide sequence: TGTGCCAGCAGCGTAGACGAGAACACTGAAGCTTTCTTT. Its protein is CASSVDENTEAFF.

The chain carries TRBV28 and TRBJ2-5; a possible D gene is TRBD1 (5 bases). The CDR3 extends over 18 amino acids. The ends were cut back, 7 bases at V and 5 bases at J, with 29 bases in the middle. Germline CDR1 is MDHEN and CDR2 is SYDVKM. The CDR3 DNA is TGTGCCAGCATGGCTCAAAAACTATTGCTAATAGGGGTGGAGACCCAGTACTTC. Amino acid sequence: CASMAQKLLLIGVETQYF. The variable domain in full, with the rest retrieved from reference TRBV28 and TRBJ2-5, is DVKVTQSSRYLVKRTGEKVFLECVQDMDHENMFWYRQDPGLGLRLIYFSYDVKMKEKGDIPEGYSVSREKKERFSLILESASTNQTSMYLCASMAQKLLLIGVETQYFGPGTRLLVL.

J is TRBJ1-6 and V is TRBV28; TRBD1 is a possible D gene (5 bases). The V gene's germline CDR1 is MDHEN and CDR2 SYDVKM. Trimming shortened V by 8 bases and J by 10 bases, and 21 bases separated the two germline ends. The CDR3 is 15 residues long. The CDR3: CASQSPTLAGSPLHF. The DNA of the CDR3 is TGTGCCAGCCAGTCCCCGACACTGGCAGGGTCACCCCTCCACTTT.

The chain is built from TRBV5-6 and TRBJ2-3, with D tentatively TRBD2 (5 bases). Germline CDR1 reads SGHDT; CDR2 reads YYEEEE. V gave up 3 bases and J gave up 4 bases, with 6 bases separating them. The CDR3 spans 12 residues. The CDR3 bases are TGTGCCAGCAGCTGGACTGCAGATACGCAGTATTTT. As protein: CASSWTADTQYF. Full variable domain (rest looked up from reference TRBV5-6 and TRBJ2-3): DAGVTQSPTHLIKTRGQQVTLRCSPKSGHDTVSWYQQALGQGPQFIFQYYEEEERQRGNFPDRFSGHQFPNYSSELNVNALLLGDSALYLCASSWTADTQYFGPGTRLTVL.

V usage is TRBV18 and J usage is TRBJ1-5, with TRBD1 matching 11 bases. From germline, CDR1 is KGHSH and CDR2 LQKENI. There are 16 residues in the CDR3. V gave up 3 bases and J gave up 4 bases; unmatched junction bases: 5. The CDR3 is CASSPRDRGANQPQHF. The CDR3, as DNA: TGTGCCAGCTCACCCCGGGACAGGGGGGCGAATCAGCCCCAGCATTTT.

In DNA form, the CDR3 reads TGTGCCAGCAGTTACTCTATCGACAGGTACCCCACTGAAGCTTTCTTT. It codes for CASSYSIDRYPTEAFF. The chain uses TRBV6-5 and TRBJ1-1; TRBD1 might be the D (6 bases). The CDR3 totals 16 residues. Germline CDR1 and CDR2: MNHEY and SVGAGI. V lost 0 bases and J 4 bases, leaving 15 bases between the germline ends.

The J gene is TRBJ1-1, the V gene TRBV27; D unresolved. Germline-derived CDR1 and CDR2 are MNHEY and SMNVEV (reference sequence). The germline V and J ends were trimmed by 8 bases and 3 bases, with 10 bases remaining between them. The CDR3 consists of 12 residues. This CDR3 is CASGPVYTEAFF. CDR3 nucleotide sequence: TGTGCCAGCGGCCCGGTGTACACTGAAGCTTTCTTT.

V usage is TRBV19 and J usage is TRBJ2-1; D possibly uses TRBD1 or TRBD2 (5 bases each). This CDR3 spans 15 amino acids. V was shortened by 5 bases and J by 2 bases, with 13 bases between the two germline ends. In germline, CDR1 is LNHDA, CDR2 SQIVND (reference sequence). The CDR3, as DNA: TGTGCCAGTAGTCTCCTCTGGGGGACCTACAATGAGCAGTTCTTC. Its protein product is CASSLLWGTYNEQFF. The full variable domain, its missing parts supplied by reference TRBV19 and TRBJ2-1, is DGGITQSPKYLFRKEGQNVTLSCEQNLNHDAMYWYRQDPGQGLRLIYYSQIVNDFQKGDIAEGYSVSREKKESFPLTVTSAQKNPTAFYLCASSLLWGTYNEQFFGPGTRLTVL.

CDR3 sequence: CACTGRTSGGVNTGELFF. In DNA form, the CDR3 reads TGTGCCTGCACCGGCAGGACTAGCGGGGGGGTGAACACCGGGGAGCTGTTTTTT. The chain combines TRBV30 with TRBJ2-2; 15 nucleotides agree with TRBD2. V shed 6 bases, J shed 1 base, and the junction held 9 bases outside the gene matches. CDR3 size: 18 residues. Germline CDR1 reads GTSNPN; CDR2 reads SVGIG (reference sequence).

The gene calls are TRBV27 and TRBJ1-5; perhaps TRBD1 as D (5 bases). V lost 6 bases and J lost 3, with 12 bases in between. This CDR3 has 14 residues. From germline, CDR1 is MNHEY and CDR2 SMNVEV (reference sequence). The CDR3 reads CASRLGANNQPQHF. The CDR3 DNA reads TGTGCCAGCAGACTCGGGGCAAACAATCAGCCCCAGCATTTT.

This sequence joins TRBV3-1 (or the pseudogene TRBV3-2) and TRBJ2-5; D not resolved. The germline V gene encodes CDR1 LGHDT and CDR2 YNNKEL (reference sequence). V lost 1 base to trimming and J lost 5 bases, with 2 bases between them. The CDR3 runs to 11 residues. The CDR3 sequence: CASSQGETQYF. The CDR3 DNA reads as TGTGCCAGCAGCCAAGGGGAGACCCAGTACTTC.

The rearrangement links TRBV28 to TRBJ1-2, with 10 bases aligning to TRBD1. Trimming took 3 bases from V and 3 from J; bases not matched to a gene: 19. Germline loops: CDR1 MDHEN, CDR2 SYDVKM. The CDR3 totals 20 residues. CDR3 in DNA: TGTGCCAGCAGTTTTCTCACCTCTACCCCTGTGACAGGGGGCTACTATGGCTACACCTTC. Translated, it gives CASSFLTSTPVTGGYYGYTF.

J is TRBJ1-6 and V is TRBV28; D is unclear. With 6 bases removed from V and 4 bases from J, the gap between germline ends came to 16 bases. The CDR3 totals 16 residues. In germline, CDR1 is MDHEN, CDR2 SYDVKM. The CDR3 DNA follows: TGTGCCAGCAGGTTAGGTCCAAAGAGGTATAATTCACCCCTCCACTTT. Its protein is CASRLGPKRYNSPLHF.

This rearrangement joins TRBV5-6 to TRBJ2-4; tentative D call: TRBD2 (6 bases). The V and J ends lost 6 bases and 1 base respectively, with 23 bases between them. The CDR3 runs 18 residues. CDR1 is SGHDT, CDR2 YYEEEE, per germline. The chain's CDR3 is CASIRGRLGGTAKNIQYF. The CDR3 coding sequence is TGTGCCAGCATCAGAGGGCGGCTCGGGGGTACGGCCAAAAACATTCAGTACTTC.

The CDR3 DNA reads as TGTGCCAGCTCACCCGGGGAGGTGGCAGGGGGCACTGAAGCTTTCTTT. It specifies CASSPGEVAGGTEAFF. The chain couples TRBV18 to TRBJ1-1; TRBD1 matches 7 bases. The CDR3 spans 16 residues. Germline V gene data show CDR1 as KGHSH and CDR2 as LQKENI. Losses at the gene ends were 3 bases for V and 4 bases for J; bases not matched to a gene: 11.

V is TRBV14 and J is TRBJ2-7, with D perhaps assigned TRBD1 or TRBD2 (6 bases each). Germline V CDR1 and CDR2: SGHDN, FVKESK. The CDR3 has 15 residues. Deletions cut 0 bases from V and 3 bases from J, with 12 bases between. DNA for the CDR3: TGTGCCAGCAGCCAAGACCGACAGGACTACTACGAGCAGTACTTC. The encoded protein is CASSQDRQDYYEQYF.

This chain joins TRBV5-8 and TRBJ2-7, with D perhaps TRBD1 or TRBD2 (7 bases each). Trimming pared 1 base from V and 1 base from J, leaving 12 bases between. The CDR3 totals 15 residues. Germline values: CDR1 SGHTS, CDR2 YDEGEE. CDR3 residues: CASSLTRGGSYEQYF. As DNA, the CDR3 is TGTGCCAGCAGCTTGACCAGGGGGGGGTCCTACGAGCAGTACTTC.

The gene calls are TRBV6-6 and TRBJ2-3; TRBD1 is a possible D gene (6 bases). V dropped 2 bases and J dropped 3 bases, with 15 bases sitting between them. Germline V gene lookup returns CDR1 MNHNY and CDR2 SVGAGI (reference sequence). The CDR3 has 16 residues. CDR3 sequence reads: CASSYGQGIQTDTQYF. The CDR3 DNA follows: TGTGCCAGCAGTTACGGCCAGGGGATACAGACAGATACGCAGTATTTT.

CDR3 DNA: TGTGCCAGCAGCTTACAGGCCCTCTCTGGAAACACCATATATTTT. Amino acid sequence: CASSLQALSGNTIYF. This sequence joins TRBV7-2 and TRBJ1-3; no clear D. The CDR3 is 15 residues long. The V end lost 2 bases, the J end lost 0 bases, and 8 bases lay between the germline ends. In germline, CDR1 is SGHTA, CDR2 FQGNSA.

The genes are TRBV4-2 and TRBJ2-5; TRBD2 matches at 9 bases. Germline lookup yields CDR1 LGHNA and CDR2 YNFKEQ. J was trimmed by 5 bases and V by 1 base; bases with no gene match: 5. The CDR3 is 15 residues long. The CDR3 region has the DNA TGTGCCAGCAGCCAAGGCGGGGGGGCAGTGGAGACCCAGTACTTC. Translated, it gives CASSQGGGAVETQYF.

The V call is TRBV28, the J call TRBJ2-5; TRBD2 agrees at 9 bases. The CDR3 spans 12 residues. CDR1 is MDHEN and CDR2 is SYDVKM in the germline V gene. V dropped 6 bases and J dropped 4; count of bases not matched to a gene: 0. The CDR3 sequence: CASRLAGETQYF. CDR3 sequence (DNA): TGTGCCAGCAGACTAGCGGGAGAGACCCAGTACTTC.

V is TRBV6-5 and J is TRBJ2-1, with a weak D call TRBD2 (6 bases). The length of the CDR3 is 14 residues. V was cut by 2 bases and J by 5 bases, with 10 bases left in between. The germline CDR1 and CDR2 sequences are MNHEY and SVGAGI. CDR3 loop: CASSYGEAHNEQFF. The CDR3 DNA reads TGTGCCAGCAGTTACGGGGAGGCGCACAATGAGCAGTTCTTC.

As to this clone: This specimen includes other DNA sequences encoding the same CDR3. The J gene is TRBJ2-7, the V gene TRBV5-1; no reliable D call. Germline CDR1 is SGHRS and CDR2 is YFSETQ. Trimming took off 0 bases at V and 2 bases at J, with 0 bases between the two ends. The CDR3 length is 11 residues. CDR3 bases: TGCGCCAGCAGCTTGGCCTACGAGCAGTACTTC. This translates into CASSLAYEQYF.

The CDR3 DNA reads TGTGCCAGCAGCACACGGGACAGGGGGAACTACGAGCAGTACTTC. It translates to CASSTRDRGNYEQYF. The chain is built from TRBV7-8 and TRBJ2-7; 11 positions agree with TRBD1. The germline V gene has CDR1 SGHVS and CDR2 FQNEAQ. The junction had 6 bases not matched to a gene; V was cut back by 5 bases and J by 3 bases. The CDR3 runs 15 residues.

The chain employs TRBV28 and TRBJ2-6; D uncertain. From germline, CDR1 is MDHEN and CDR2 SYDVKM. The CDR3 is made up of 14 amino acids. V dropped 6 bases and J dropped 7 bases, with 13 bases sitting between them. The CDR3 sequence is CASRTTGQANVLTF. In DNA form, the CDR3 reads TGTGCCAGCAGGACCACCGGGCAAGCCAACGTCCTGACTTTC.

V usage is TRBV28 and J usage is TRBJ1-5; weak D call: TRBD1 (6 bases). CDR3 size: 14 residues. Germline V CDR1 and CDR2: MDHEN, SYDVKM. V lost 8 bases, J lost 6 bases, and 17 bases lay in between. For the CDR3, the DNA is TGTGCCAGCGAGCGGGGGGCAGAAACTCAGCCCCAGCATTTT. Residues: CASERGAETQPQHF.

J is TRBJ2-7 and V is TRBV19; D is ambiguous. The CDR3 covers 14 residues. V shed 1 base and J shed 1 base, with 8 bases lying between them. CDR1 is LNHDA, CDR2 SQIVND, per germline (reference sequence). In DNA form, the CDR3 reads TGTGCCAGTAGTATAGGACTGCCATCCTACGAGCAGTACTTC. This gives the protein CASSIGLPSYEQYF.

The chain employs TRBV6-1 and TRBJ1-2; no definite D call. Looked up from germline, CDR1 is MNHNS and CDR2 is SASEGT. The V gene lost 2 bases and the J gene lost 6 bases, with 7 bases spanning the gap. This CDR3 has 12 residues. The CDR3 nucleotides read TGTGCCAGCAGTGAAAAGCCGGATGGCTACACCTTC. Translation gives CASSEKPDGYTF.

The chain employs TRBV5-1 and TRBJ2-3; 7 nucleotides line up with TRBD2. V was pared by 4 bases and J by 4 bases, with 15 bases of the junction left unmatched. Germline assignment: CDR1 SGHRS and CDR2 YFSETQ. The CDR3 covers 17 residues. The CDR3 DNA reads as TGCGCCAGCAGCCTGCCAGGAGGCGGGGGACCCTCAGATACGCAGTATTTT. Its protein is CASSLPGGGGPSDTQYF.

This chain joins TRBV6-2 or TRBV6-3 and TRBJ2-7; 7 positions agree with TRBD2. The CDR3 runs 16 residues. V lost 5 bases, J lost 6 bases, and 16 bases stayed unmatched. Germline V gene lookup returns CDR1 MNHEY and CDR2 SVGEGT. This chain's CDR3 is CASSGQAGELTGEQYF. The CDR3 DNA is TGTGCCAGCAGTGGCCAGGCGGGAGAACTTACGGGCGAGCAGTACTTC.